This section outlines one T cell receptor beta chain sequence together with its context. Its target is not known. The data stem from a study of blood T cells in healthy people across ages. Study-level points and caveats: Naive T cell percentage and TCR beta diversity correlated strongly.

PBMCs were isolated at a quantity of at least 6.5 million per sample. Germline-derived CDR1 and CDR2 are LGHNA and YNFKEQ. The CDR3 has 18 amino acids. V was cut by 0 bases and J by 1 base, with 19 bases left in between. Primers used in a second PCR of roughly 6 to 11 cycles were a sample-barcoded 5' primer and a J-beta primer mix. Template switching added a 12-random-nucleotide identifier to every cDNA molecule. Each CDR3 protein gets one entry after TCRdb re-called the 5' RACE reads with MiXCR. Among about 1.4 million distinct CDR3 sequences, 59% were seen once, and the ten largest hold 5% to 7%. Sequencing was done on a sample of blood. This chain joins TRBV4-2 and TRBJ2-7; D uncertain. The source is a young man in good health. The CDR3 spells CASSQERPGPTISYEQYF. In nucleotides, the CDR3 is TGTGCCAGCAGCCAAGAAAGGCCAGGCCCCACAATATCCTACGAGCAGTACTTC.